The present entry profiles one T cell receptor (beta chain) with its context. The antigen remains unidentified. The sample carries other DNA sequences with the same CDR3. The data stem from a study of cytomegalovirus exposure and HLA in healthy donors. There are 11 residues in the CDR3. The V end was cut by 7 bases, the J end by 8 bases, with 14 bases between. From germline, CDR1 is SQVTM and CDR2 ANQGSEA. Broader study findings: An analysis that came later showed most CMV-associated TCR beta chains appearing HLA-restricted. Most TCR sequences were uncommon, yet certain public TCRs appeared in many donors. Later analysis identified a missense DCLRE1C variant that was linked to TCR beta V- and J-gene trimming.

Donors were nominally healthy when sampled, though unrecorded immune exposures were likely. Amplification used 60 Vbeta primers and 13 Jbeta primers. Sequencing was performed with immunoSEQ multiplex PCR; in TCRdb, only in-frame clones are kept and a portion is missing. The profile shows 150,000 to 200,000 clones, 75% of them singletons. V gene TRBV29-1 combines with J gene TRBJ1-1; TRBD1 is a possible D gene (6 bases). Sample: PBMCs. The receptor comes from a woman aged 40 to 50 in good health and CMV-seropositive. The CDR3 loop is CSATTGQEAFF. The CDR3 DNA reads TGCAGCGCAACTACCGGACAGGAAGCTTTCTTT.